This T cell receptor (beta chain) was recorded in a study of shared clonotypes between healthy human individuals. Produced via immunoSEQ multiplex PCR; TCRdb's table is partial and in-frame only. The profile shows around 99,000 clones, approximately 75% of them singletons. Germline V gene lookup returns CDR1 SEHNR and CDR2 FQNEAQ (reference sequence). This CDR3 spans 16 amino acids. J lost 7 bases, V lost 5 bases, and 13 bases had no gene match. The sample comprised memory CD8+ T cells sorted from blood. Subset reported: CD45RO+ cells pooled with CCR7-negative TemRA cells. V and J are TRBV7-9 and TRBJ2-3; 9 bases are shared with TRBD1. This sequence originates from a man in his thirties or forties in good health. The CDR3 loop is CASSTEDRGGPNTQYF. The CDR3 DNA sequence: TGTGCCAGCAGCACGGAGGACAGGGGAGGACCCAATACGCAGTATTTT. Drawing the rest from reference TRBV7-9 and TRBJ2-3, the complete variable domain is DTGVSQNPRHKITKRGQNVTFRCDPISEHNRLYWYRQTLGQGPEFLTYFQNEAQLEKSRLLSDRFSAERPKGSFSTLEIQRTEQGDSAMYLCASSTEDRGGPNTQYFGPGTRLTVL.